This TCR beta chain came from a study of cytomegalovirus exposure and HLA in healthy donors. Study information: An earlier analysis identified 120 million or so unique TCR beta sequences in about 180 million T cells. Findings of the study overall: A later analysis found that most CMV-associated TCR beta chains appeared HLA-restricted. Earlier analysis found most TCR beta V segments productive about 87% or about 30% of the time.

Trimming left V 5 bases short and J 6 bases short, with 13 bases between. Germline lookup yields CDR1 SGHTA and CDR2 FQGNSA. The CDR3 is made up of 14 amino acids. Each donor was nominally healthy when sampled (though unrecorded immune exposures were likely). Comments on this clone: Its matching antigen is unknown.

60 Vbeta and 13 Jbeta primers were used in PCR. The protocol was immunoSEQ multiplex PCR, while the TCRdb copy is restricted to in-frame clones and leaves out a portion. The table lists over 80,000 clones, approximately 83% of them singletons. The sequenced sample was PBMCs. The chain has TRBV7-2 and TRBJ1-4; perhaps TRBD1 as D (5 bases). The TCR comes from a man aged 50 to 59 in good health and CMV-seronegative. CDR3 loop: CASSPGGGDEKLFF. The CDR3, as DNA: TGTGCCAGCAGCCCGGGGGGAGGGGATGAAAAACTGTTTTTT.